Below, one TCR beta chain is given with its context. Libraries of TCR beta came from quantitative 5'-RACE with molecular barcodes. Using its own MiXCR run on the 5' RACE reads, TCRdb lists one record per CDR3 protein. The data contain 200,000 to 250,000 distinct CDR3 sequences, around 32% of them singletons. These data belong to a study of CD8 T cells in ankylosing spondylitis. V was cut by 4 bases and J by 0 bases, with 7 bases left in between. Germline CDR1 and CDR2: SEHNR and FQNEAQ (reference sequence). This CDR3 comprises 14 residues. The chain combines TRBV7-9 with TRBJ1-3; D not resolved. Sequencing input: blood, either unsorted or a sorted T cell fraction (not recorded which). This TCR was sampled from a male donor with ankylosing spondylitis or in good health (not recorded which). The CDR3 DNA reads as TGTGCCAGCAGCTCCCTTAACTCTGGAAACACCATATATTTT. Its protein product is CASSSLNSGNTIYF.